Below are 9 T cell receptor beta chains sequenced from a single sample in a study of cytomegalovirus exposure and HLA in healthy donors. The PCR employed 60 Vbeta primers together with 13 Jbeta primers. Profiled with immunoSEQ multiplex PCR; TCRdb holds only in-frame clones, not every one. The record lists 90,000 to 120,000 clones, of which the ten most abundant hold 0.59%. The material sequenced was PBMCs. The source of these receptors is a man in his fifties or sixties in good health and CMV-seronegative.

CDR3 amino acids: CASSDLTGASYEQYF. For the CDR3, the DNA is TGTGCCAGTAGTGACTTGACAGGGGCCTCCTACGAGCAGTACTTC. The chain uses TRBV19 and TRBJ2-7; 8 nucleotides agree with TRBD1. The germline gives CDR1 LNHDA, CDR2 SQIVND (reference sequence). The CDR3 is 15 residues long. V lost 5 bases and J lost 0; bases outside the gene matches: 6.

The chain couples TRBV6-6 to TRBJ2-5; the match to TRBD2 covers 7 bases. Germline values: CDR1 MNHNY, CDR2 SVGAGI (reference sequence). The length of the CDR3 is 13 residues. V trimming: 5 bases; J trimming: 4 bases; junction bases outside the gene matches: 4. The CDR3 protein is CASSRGVPETQYF. For the CDR3, the DNA is TGTGCCAGCAGTCGGGGGGTCCCAGAGACCCAGTACTTC.

The CDR3 is CASSSTIGTDYGYTF. The CDR3 nucleotides are TGTGCCAGCAGCTCCACCATAGGGACAGATTATGGCTACACCTTC. This chain connects TRBV7-8 to TRBJ1-2, with 7 positions matching TRBD1. V was clipped by 4 bases and J by 5 bases; unmatched bases: 10. CDR3 length equals 15 residues. CDR1 and CDR2 from the germline V gene are SGHVS and FQNEAQ.

The rearrangement links TRBV5-8 to TRBJ2-5, with D perhaps matching TRBD2 (5 bases). With the DNA end fitting TRBJ2-7 better, the J assignment may be wrong. The CDR3 runs to 15 residues. Germline CDR1 and CDR2: SGHTS and YDEGEE. The CDR3 spells CASASDPGGSYEQYF. The CDR3 DNA reads TGTGCCAGCGCCTCAGATCCAGGAGGCTCCTACGAGCAGTACTTC.

The chain recombines TRBV19 with TRBJ1-2, with D perhaps matching TRBD1 (6 bases). The V and J ends lost 6 bases and 2 bases respectively, with 16 bases between them. CDR3 size: 15 residues. Germline assignment: CDR1 LNHDA and CDR2 SQIVND (reference sequence). The CDR3: CASSPGTSLNYGYTF. CDR3 bases: TGTGCCAGTAGCCCCGGGACAAGTCTCAACTATGGCTACACCTTC.

The V gene is TRBV10-3, the J gene TRBJ2-1; D is possibly TRBD2 (5 bases). The length of the CDR3 is 17 residues. CDR1 and CDR2 (germline): ENHRY, SYGVKD. Deletions cut 4 bases from V and 6 bases from J, with 22 bases between. CDR3 protein: CAISGGFQERNSNEQFF. Written as DNA, the CDR3 is TGTGCCATCAGTGGAGGGTTCCAGGAACGGAATAGCAATGAGCAGTTCTTC.

The genes are TRBV7-9 and TRBJ2-5; 8 positions agree with TRBD2. The germline gives CDR1 SEHNR, CDR2 FQNEAQ (reference sequence). Losses at the gene ends were 5 bases for V and 4 bases for J; bases not matched to a gene: 12. The CDR3 runs 16 residues. This CDR3 reads CASSTGLAGGGETQYF. For the CDR3, the DNA is TGTGCCAGCAGCACAGGACTAGCCGGAGGAGGAGAGACCCAGTACTTC. Combining the CDR3 with reference TRBV7-9 and TRBJ2-5 gives the whole variable domain DTGVSQNPRHKITKRGQNVTFRCDPISEHNRLYWYRQTLGQGPEFLTYFQNEAQLEKSRLLSDRFSAERPKGSFSTLEIQRTEQGDSAMYLCASSTGLAGGGETQYFGPGTRLLVL.

The rearrangement uses TRBV4-3 and TRBJ1-6, with D perhaps TRBD1 (6 bases). The CDR3 runs 15 residues. The germline V gene encodes CDR1 LGHNA and CDR2 YSLEER. With 4 bases removed from V and 13 bases from J, the gap between germline ends came to 20 bases. The CDR3 sequence: CASSLRDTGHTPLHF. The CDR3 bases are TGCGCCAGCAGCCTTCGGGACACCGGACATACTCCCCTCCACTTT.

The chain combines TRBV5-6 with TRBJ1-6; TRBD1 agrees at 10 bases. The ends lost 0 bases at V and 0 bases at J; junction bases unmatched: 3. The germline V gene encodes CDR1 SGHDT and CDR2 YYEEEE. The length of the CDR3 is 18 residues. The CDR3 region has the DNA TGTGCCAGCAGCTTGGGGGGACAGGGGAGCTCCTATAATTCACCCCTCCACTTT. This gives the protein CASSLGGQGSSYNSPLHF.